What follows are 17 T cell receptor beta chains derived from one specimen sequenced in a study of blood T cell repertoires in COVID-19. Here immunoSEQ multiplex PCR was the method, and the copy in TCRdb shows in-frame clones only, minus some. The data show about 240,000 clones, about 83% seen once. Sequenced material: peripheral blood. The receptor source for this set is a man older than 75 with acute or convalescent COVID-19.

CDR3 sequence: CASRLGGENTEAFF. The CDR3 DNA reads TGCGCCAGTAGACTCGGGGGGGAGAACACTGAAGCTTTCTTT. This chain joins TRBV5-1 and TRBJ1-1; D is perhaps TRBD1 (5 bases). Trimming left V 8 bases short and J 1 base short, with 15 bases between. This CDR3 is 14 amino acids long. Germline assignment: CDR1 SGHRS and CDR2 YFSETQ. The whole variable domain, filled in from reference TRBV5-1 and TRBJ1-1, reads KAGVTQTPRYLIKTRGQQVTLSCSPISGHRSVSWYQQTPGQGLQFLFEYFSETQRNKGNFPGRFSGRQFSNSRSEMNVSTLELGDSALYLCASRLGGENTEAFFGQGTRLTVV.

Concerning this clone itself: One end of the junction does not line up with germline, which may come from a read error. This chain uses TRBV11-2 with TRBJ1-1, with D possibly matching TRBD1 (5 bases). The CDR3 totals 14 residues. Looked up from germline, CDR1 is SGHAT and CDR2 is FQNNGV. CDR3 nucleotides: TGTGCCAGCAGCTCAGCTTCAGGGAACCCTGAAGCTTTCTTT. Protein sequence: CASSSASGNPEAFF.

The count of this clone is one. The chain links TRBV20-1 to TRBJ2-3, with D possibly matching TRBD2 (6 bases). CDR3 size: 17 residues. V lost 3 bases to trimming and J lost 3 bases, with 22 bases between them. In germline, CDR1 is DFQATT, CDR2 SNEGSKA (reference sequence). The CDR3 here is CSASGGQASRGTDTQYF. The CDR3 DNA reads as TGCAGTGCTAGTGGAGGGCAAGCGTCGAGAGGTACAGATACGCAGTATTTT.

The CDR3 region is CASSETQGAGGYTF. The CDR3 DNA is TGTGCCAGCAGTGAAACACAGGGGGCCGGTGGCTACACCTTC. This chain connects TRBV25-1 to TRBJ1-2; 9 bases map to TRBD1. The CDR3 totals 14 residues. From germline, CDR1 is MGHDK and CDR2 SYGVNS. After removal of 2 bases from V and 7 bases from J, the junction contained 5 bases not matched to a gene.

The rearrangement links TRBV24-1 to TRBJ2-1; TRBD2 matches at 13 bases. The CDR3 totals 18 residues. The V segment lost 4 bases and the J segment 0 bases; nucleotides outside the gene matches: 5. CDR1 and CDR2 (germline): KGHDR, SFDVKD. The chain's CDR3 is CATSDPGTSGDSYNEQFF. In DNA, the CDR3 is TGTGCCACCAGTGACCCCGGGACTAGCGGGGACTCCTACAATGAGCAGTTCTTC.

The table lists this clone with a count of one. The chain's CDR3 is CASSLDSDNEQFF. CDR3 DNA sequence: TGTGCCAGCAGTCTGGACAGCGACAATGAGCAGTTCTTC. V gene TRBV2 combines with J gene TRBJ2-1; the D gene is possibly TRBD1 (6 bases). Germline CDR1 reads SNHLY; CDR2 reads FYNNEI. This CDR3 has 13 amino acids. V dropped 5 bases and J dropped 5 bases, with 10 bases sitting between them.

The J gene is TRBJ1-5, the V gene TRBV5-1; 7 bases agree with TRBD1. There are 14 residues in the CDR3. Trimming at V came to 3 bases and at J to 5 bases, leaving 5 bases not matched to a gene. Germline V gives CDR1 SGHRS, CDR2 YFSETQ. The CDR3 DNA is TGCGCCAGCAGCTGGGACAGCACTGATCAGCCCCAGCATTTT. This gives the protein CASSWDSTDQPQHF.

The gene calls are TRBV19 and TRBJ2-2; 9 bases agree with TRBD1. The CDR3 spans 14 residues. J was trimmed by 5 bases and V by 7 bases; bases with no gene match: 5. The germline V gene has CDR1 LNHDA and CDR2 SQIVND (reference sequence). The CDR3 spells CASTRTGETGELFF. Written as DNA, the CDR3 is TGTGCCAGTACCAGGACAGGGGAAACCGGGGAGCTGTTTTTT.

This clone showed up just once. This chain connects TRBV5-1 to TRBJ2-7; 11 nucleotides line up with TRBD1. Trimming removed 5 bases from V and 7 bases from J; junction bases left unmatched: 8. Per germline, CDR1 SGHRS and CDR2 YFSETQ. This CDR3 has 14 residues. The CDR3 protein is CASSLGQGAVEQYF. The CDR3 DNA reads as TGCGCCAGCAGTTTAGGACAGGGGGCGGTGGAGCAGTACTTC.

The rearrangement uses TRBV5-1 and TRBJ1-3, with D possibly TRBD1 on 6 matching bases. This CDR3 has 16 amino acids. The germline gives CDR1 SGHRS, CDR2 YFSETQ. V lost 2 bases and J lost 4, with 16 bases in between. The DNA for the CDR3 is TGCGCCAGCAGCTTAGCAGGGGTAGCGTCAGGAAACACCATATATTTT. Amino acids: CASSLAGVASGNTIYF.

CDR3 nucleotides: TGTGCCAGCATAGGCCGAAAGGACAGGGGCTCGGGGACCCAGTACTTC. It codes for CASIGRKDRGSGTQYF. The chain couples TRBV21-1 to TRBJ2-5; TRBD1, the D gene given by the table, was not confirmed from the DNA. TRBV21-1 is designated a pseudogene. The length of the CDR3 is 16 residues.

The gene calls are TRBV24-1 and TRBJ1-5; 10 bases match TRBD1. The CDR3 contains 15 residues. The V segment lost 6 bases and the J segment 3 bases; nucleotides outside the gene matches: 4. CDR1 is KGHDR, CDR2 SFDVKD, per germline. As DNA, the CDR3 is TGTGCCACCAGTCAGACAGGGGGCAACAATCAGCCCCAGCATTTT. It codes for CATSQTGGNNQPQHF.

The V and J genes are TRBV5-1 and TRBJ2-7; TRBD2 matches 11 bases. The CDR3 runs to 15 residues. Germline V gene lookup returns CDR1 SGHRS and CDR2 YFSETQ. V trimming: 4 bases; J trimming: 7 bases; junction bases outside the gene matches: 10. CDR3 loop: CASSVTSSGRFEQYF. The CDR3 nucleotides read TGCGCCAGCAGCGTGACGTCTAGCGGGAGGTTTGAGCAGTACTTC. The full variable domain, with the rest looked up from reference TRBV5-1 and TRBJ2-7, is KAGVTQTPRYLIKTRGQQVTLSCSPISGHRSVSWYQQTPGQGLQFLFEYFSETQRNKGNFPGRFSGRQFSNSRSEMNVSTLELGDSALYLCASSVTSSGRFEQYFGPGTRLTVT.

This clone was found a few times. The chain recombines TRBV5-8 with TRBJ1-5, with 8 nucleotides matching TRBD1. The germline V gene encodes CDR1 SGHTS and CDR2 YDEGEE. With 4 bases clipped from V and 4 bases from J, the junction kept 1 base outside the gene matches. The CDR3 is made up of 13 amino acids. This chain's CDR3 is CASSRTGNQPQHF. CDR3 coding DNA: TGTGCCAGCAGCAGGACAGGGAATCAGCCCCAGCATTTT.

The CDR3 DNA is TGCGCCAGCAGCGGGGCGTCTCGGCAAGAAAAACTGTTTTTT. Protein product: CASSGASRQEKLFF. This rearrangement joins TRBV5-1 to TRBJ1-4; possibly TRBD1 for D (5 bases). CDR3 length equals 14 residues. Germline V gene lookup returns CDR1 SGHRS and CDR2 YFSETQ. Deletions cut 4 bases from V and 8 bases from J, with 15 bases between.

The chain couples TRBV6-6 to TRBJ1-4; tentatively, D is TRBD1 (5 bases). This CDR3 is 14 amino acids long. CDR1 and CDR2 from the germline V gene are MNHNY and SVGAGI (reference sequence). Deletions cut 6 bases from V and 8 bases from J, with 16 bases between. CDR3 nucleotide sequence: TGTGCCAGCAGGGGGCCGGGGGGAGGCGAAAAACTGTTTTTT. Amino acids: CASRGPGGGEKLFF.

This rearrangement joins TRBV7-3 to TRBJ2-2, with D tentatively TRBD2 (5 bases). CDR3 length: 15 amino acids. Looked up from germline, CDR1 is SGHTA and CDR2 is FQGTGA. V was clipped by 5 bases and J by 4 bases, with 14 bases between them. Written as DNA, the CDR3 is TGTGCCAGCAGCCCTCAGGTGGGGAGCACCGGGGAGCTGTTTTTT. This translates into CASSPQVGSTGELFF. The complete variable domain, with remaining parts taken from reference TRBV7-3 and TRBJ2-2, reads GAGVSQTPSNKVTEKGKYVELRCDPISGHTALYWYRQSLGQGPEFLIYFQGTGAADDSGLPNDRFFAVRPEGSVSTLKIQRTERGDSAVYLCASSPQVGSTGELFFGEGSRLTVL.